The 21 T cell receptor beta chains presented below share a single source sample, sequenced in a study of vaccination and CD4 T cells after COVID-19. Sequenced with the Oncomine TCR Beta short-read assay was DNA taken from cultured CD4+ T cells. In TCRdb, the PCR reads were re-called with MiXCR into one record per CDR3 protein. The sample contains 15,000 to 20,000 distinct CDR3 sequences, under 80% of which appear only once. No antigen is known for these receptors. This sample's treatment: approximately 9-day PBMC culture with coronavirus spike peptide pools or control peptides (ViraFEST assay). Sequenced material: CD4+ T cells from blood, cultured in vitro. The receptors come from a human donor who had recovered from COVID-19.

This chain connects TRBV6-1 to TRBJ1-5, with D hard to call. The CDR3 runs to 13 residues. Germline values: CDR1 MNHNS, CDR2 SASEGT. V dropped 2 bases and J dropped 15 bases, with 17 bases sitting between them. The CDR3 reads CASSENTAPGRHF. Here the CDR3 DNA reads TGTGCCAGCAGTGAAAATACCGCCCCCGGAAGGCATTTT.

This clonotype was picked up a small number of times. The V gene is TRBV5-1, the J gene TRBJ1-2; D is perhaps TRBD1 (6 bases). The CDR3 has 16 residues. V shed 1 base and J shed 2 bases, with 15 bases lying between them. Looked up from germline, CDR1 is SGHRS and CDR2 is YFSETQ. Here the CDR3 reads CASSLTLGGLNYGYTF. The CDR3 DNA reads TGCGCCAGCAGCTTGACGCTAGGGGGATTGAACTATGGCTACACCTTC.

DNA for the CDR3: TGCAGCGTTGTAGGGGCGAAACAACAACCCTACGAGCAGTACTTC. Protein product: CSVVGAKQQPYEQYF. The rearrangement links TRBV29-1 to TRBJ2-7; D possibly corresponds to TRBD1 (5 bases). V lost 4 bases and J 2 bases, leaving 18 bases between the germline ends. Germline CDR1 SQVTM, CDR2 ANQGSEA. There are 15 residues in the CDR3.

This chain connects TRBV20-1 to TRBJ2-2; tentatively, D is TRBD1 (5 bases). Trimming removed 0 bases at V and 0 bases at J, with 11 bases between. This CDR3 is built from 16 residues. Germline CDR1 reads DFQATT; CDR2 reads SNEGSKA (reference sequence). For the CDR3, the DNA is TGCAGTGCTAGAGACATGGGGCCCGCGAACACCGGGGAGCTGTTTTTT. This gives the protein CSARDMGPANTGELFF.

This clonotype was recorded only once. This chain's CDR3 is CASSLRGLGDNEQFF. In nucleotides, the CDR3 is TGTGCCAGCAGTTTACGAGGCTTAGGGGACAATGAGCAGTTCTTC. This chain joins TRBV27 and TRBJ2-1; TRBD1 might be the D (5 bases). This CDR3 region has 15 residues. Trimming left V 2 bases short and J 5 bases short, with 13 bases between. Germline CDR1 and CDR2: MNHEY and SMNVEV (reference sequence).

This clonotype has a handful of counts. This sequence joins TRBV19 and TRBJ1-2, with D maybe TRBD1 (6 bases). This CDR3 is 15 amino acids long. V lost 5 bases and J 1 base, leaving 14 bases between the germline ends. CDR1 and CDR2 (germline): LNHDA, SQIVND (reference sequence). This chain's CDR3 is CASSPQDSFNYGYTF. The CDR3 nucleotides are TGTGCCAGTAGTCCCCAGGACAGCTTTAACTATGGCTACACCTTC.

This clonotype has only a few counts. The chain links TRBV24-1 to TRBJ2-2; D is perhaps TRBD2 (5 bases). Per the germline V gene, CDR1 is KGHDR and CDR2 is SFDVKD. V lost 6 bases and J 2 bases, leaving 12 bases between the germline ends. The CDR3 contains 15 residues. The CDR3 region has the DNA TGTGCCACCAGTCGGAGGAGTCCCAACACCGGGGAGCTGTTTTTT. Residues: CATSRRSPNTGELFF.

This clonotype was observed once. This rearrangement joins TRBV7-9 to TRBJ2-7; 9 bases are a match to TRBD1. Germline CDR1 reads SEHNR; CDR2 reads FQNEAQ (reference sequence). The CDR3 is 14 amino acids. Trimming cost V 5 bases and J 4 bases; bases outside gene matches: 6. The CDR3 DNA reads TGTGCCAGCAGCGTCACAGGGGGCGGTTACGAGCAGTACTTC. It yields the protein CASSVTGGGYEQYF.

The V call is TRBV24-1, the J call TRBJ1-5; D might be TRBD1 (6 bases). V was shortened by 9 bases and J by 2 bases, with 19 bases between the two germline ends. Per germline, CDR1 KGHDR and CDR2 SFDVKD. There are 16 residues in the CDR3. CDR3 region: CATSVGGGPGNQPQHF. The CDR3 nucleotides are TGTGCCACCTCTGTCGGTGGGGGGCCCGGCAATCAGCCCCAGCATTTT.

This clonotype came up a few times. The chain joins TRBV14 to TRBJ1-2; D ambiguous. V dropped 1 base and J dropped 5 bases, with 8 bases sitting between them. The CDR3 has 13 amino acids. Per the germline V gene, CDR1 is SGHDN and CDR2 is FVKESK. CDR3 nucleotide sequence: TGTGCCAGCAGCCAAGGTCTCCAATATGGCTACACCTTC. It translates to CASSQGLQYGYTF.

J is TRBJ1-2 and V is TRBV7-2; 8 bases map to TRBD1. V lost 2 bases to trimming and J lost 4 bases; unmatched junction nucleotides: 6. CDR1 SGHTA and CDR2 FQGNSA come from the germline V gene. The CDR3 has 15 residues. The CDR3 loop reads CASSLTTGGSYGYTF. CDR3 sequence (DNA): TGTGCCAGCAGCTTAACCACAGGGGGATCCTATGGCTACACCTTC. The entire variable domain, with the rest obtained from reference TRBV7-2 and TRBJ1-2, is as follows: GAGVSQSPSNKVTEKGKDVELRCDPISGHTALYWYRQSLGQGLEFLIYFQGNSAPDKSGLPSDRFSAERTGGSVSTLTIQRTQQEDSAVYLCASSLTTGGSYGYTFGSGTRLTVV.

V and J are TRBV6-1 and TRBJ2-2; D may be TRBD2 (6 bases). Germline V gene sequence: CDR1 MNHNS, CDR2 SASEGT. Trimming took 4 bases from V and 4 from J, leaving 16 bases between them. The CDR3 has 16 amino acids. The CDR3 DNA sequence: TGTGCCAGCAGTGGACGGGGGATTGACAGCACCGGGGAGCTGTTTTTT. Encoded protein: CASSGRGIDSTGELFF.

The chain is built from TRBV12-3 or TRBV12-4 and TRBJ1-2; D unresolved. This CDR3 contains 13 residues. Trimming cost V 1 base and J 4 bases, with 7 bases left between them. CDR3 DNA sequence: TGTGCCAGCAGTTTAGGTCACAGCTATGGCTACACCTTC. Residues: CASSLGHSYGYTF.

This chain links TRBV6-1 with TRBJ1-2, with D possibly TRBD1 on 5 matching bases. Germline CDR1 is MNHNS and CDR2 is SASEGT. The CDR3 runs 13 residues. V was pared by 7 bases and J by 2 bases, with 11 bases between. CDR3 coding DNA: TGTGCCAGCACGGGGCAGGGCAACTATGGCTACACCTTC. Translating it yields CASTGQGNYGYTF.

The gene calls are TRBV20-1 and TRBJ2-7; 7 bases fit TRBD1. Losses at the gene ends were 5 bases for V and 6 bases for J; bases not matched to a gene: 13. The CDR3 runs 14 residues. Germline loops: CDR1 DFQATT, CDR2 SNEGSKA (reference sequence). The CDR3 is CSAPKQGPLSEQYF. The CDR3 DNA reads TGCAGTGCTCCCAAACAGGGGCCTCTATCCGAGCAGTACTTC.

V usage is TRBV28 and J usage is TRBJ2-5, with D possibly matching TRBD2 (5 bases). The V and J ends lost 5 bases and 7 bases respectively, with 11 bases between them. The germline CDR1 and CDR2 sequences are MDHEN and SYDVKM. The CDR3 sequence is 12 residues long. The CDR3 here is CASSETGRTQYF. The CDR3 coding sequence is TGTGCCAGCAGTGAGACGGGGAGGACCCAGTACTTC.

CDR3 bases: TGCAGTGAGGGGGGGGGAAGCACAGATACGCAGTATTTT. Residues: CSEGGGSTDTQYF. This sequence joins TRBV20-1 and TRBJ2-3, with D perhaps matching TRBD2 (7 bases). CDR3 size: 13 residues. Germline assignment: CDR1 DFQATT and CDR2 SNEGSKA (reference sequence). The V and J ends lost 7 bases and 0 bases respectively, with 11 bases between them.

The chain links TRBV19 to TRBJ1-2; D is perhaps TRBD1 (6 bases). Per the germline V gene, CDR1 is LNHDA and CDR2 is SQIVND (reference sequence). This CDR3 is 14 amino acids long. V gave up 5 bases and J gave up 5 bases, with 15 bases separating them. CDR3 in DNA: TGTGCCAGTAGTCGGGACATTGCATTATATGGCTACACCTTC. Translation: CASSRDIALYGYTF.

The chain has TRBV27 and TRBJ2-1, with 15 bases lining up with TRBD2. J lost 6 bases, V lost 2 bases, and 11 bases had no gene match. Germline V lookup: CDR1 MNHEY, CDR2 SMNVEV (reference sequence). CDR3 size: 19 residues. The chain's CDR3 is CASSLAVGLAGGPLNEQFF. CDR3 nucleotides: TGTGCCAGCAGTTTAGCCGTCGGACTAGCGGGAGGGCCTCTCAATGAGCAGTTCTTC.

The chain couples TRBV28 to TRBJ1-2, with D maybe TRBD1 (6 bases). The germline V gene has CDR1 MDHEN and CDR2 SYDVKM. The CDR3 extends over 18 amino acids. V lost 4 bases and J lost 0, with 21 bases in between. CDR3 coding DNA: TGTGCCAGCAGTTCAGGGGCGGGGAGTAGCAAGCCTAACTATGGCTACACCTTC. It is translated as CASSSGAGSSKPNYGYTF.

The gene calls are TRBV10-3 and TRBJ1-5; weak D call: TRBD1 (6 bases). Trimming removed 0 bases at V and 3 bases at J, with 12 bases between. CDR1 and CDR2 from the germline V gene are ENHRY and SYGVKD. This CDR3 is 16 amino acids long. CDR3 in DNA: TGTGCCATCAGTGAGTCCGGGGGGGCGGACAATCAGCCCCAGCATTTT. Its protein is CAISESGGADNQPQHF.